This T cell receptor beta chain was identified during a study of cytomegalovirus exposure and HLA in healthy donors. Primers included in the PCR were 60 Vbeta and 13 Jbeta primers. Here immunoSEQ multiplex PCR was the method, and the copy in TCRdb shows in-frame clones only, minus some. The sample holds around 220,000 clones, 70% to 80% seen once. General observations from the study: In vitro, three CMV-associated chains proved specific for CMV antigens. In a later analysis, at a false discovery rate of 0.05, roughly 17,000 TCR beta sequences matched HLA alleles. Most TCR sequences were uncommon, yet certain public TCRs appeared in many donors.

The germline V gene encodes CDR1 ENHRY and CDR2 SYGVKD. The CDR3 is 15 residues long. V trimming: 6 bases; J trimming: 1 base; junction bases outside the gene matches: 3. In the case of this clone: Its specificity is not known.

V usage is TRBV10-3 and J usage is TRBJ2-3; 11 bases are shared with TRBD2. The TCR sequence derives from a girl aged 2-10 years in good health and CMV-seronegative. Material for sequencing was PBMCs. For the CDR3, the DNA is TGTGCCATCAGCGAGACTAGCGGGGGCACAGATACGCAGTATTTT. Residues: CAISETSGGTDTQYF.